This entry lists 14 T cell receptor beta chains sequenced from one sample in a study of Tregs in tolerant kidney transplant recipients. Repertoires were generated with immunoSEQ multiplex PCR, while TCRdb's copy carries only in-frame clones and drops some. The sample table sets out roughly 10,000 clones. The nonmyeloablative bone marrow transplants came from related graft donors, with transient mixed chimerism. The source material was CD8+ T cells from blood (PBMCs), sampled 24 months after the transplant. Receptors originate from a human patient who received a combined kidney and bone marrow transplant. Some T cells may arise from the graft donor.

The DNA read from the CDR3 is TGTGCCAGCAGCTTAGTCTTAGCGGGAGCAGATACG. It encodes CASSLVLAGADT. The entire CDR3 protein reads CASSLVLAGADTQYF. The chain has TRBV7-9 and TRBJ2-3, with 9 bases aligning to TRBD2. Read coverage stops 3 residues before the CDR3 terminus; the germline J gene supplies the remainder. The CDR3 extends over 15 amino acids. Germline trimming cut 1 base from V and 4 bases from J; bases unmatched to any gene: 3. Germline CDR1 SEHNR, CDR2 FQNEAQ (reference sequence).

The CDR3 loop reads CSAPGQGRVEQFF. Incomplete CDR3 DNA: TGCAGTGCCCCGGGACAGGGAAGGGTTGAG. This chain joins TRBV20-1 and TRBJ2-1; 9 bases align to TRBD1. The missing CDR3 end, 3 residues past where the read stops, is filled in from the germline J gene. There are 13 residues in the CDR3. After removal of 6 bases from V and 9 bases from J, the junction contained 9 bases not matched to a gene. Germline V gene data show CDR1 as DFQATT and CDR2 as SNEGSKA (reference sequence).

To note about this clone: The read halts 3 residues ahead of the CDR3 end, with the missing end drawn from the germline J gene. The V call is TRBV7-6, the J call TRBJ2-7; TRBD2 aligns across 8 bases. The junction had 3 bases not matched to a gene; V was cut back by 8 bases and J by 0 bases. The CDR3 totals 13 residues. Germline V gene data show CDR1 as SGHVS and CDR2 as FNYEAQ. The CDR3 bases that were read are TGTGCCAGCGCCGGGACTAGCTCCTACGAG. Protein sequence: CASAGTSSYE. Given in full, the CDR3 is CASAGTSSYEQYF.

A note on this clone: The read ends 3 residues before the CDR3 terminus; that terminus is restored from the germline J gene. The rearrangement links TRBV5-5 to TRBJ2-7; TRBD1 aligns across 7 bases. The CDR3 has 15 residues. Germline V gives CDR1 SGHKS, CDR2 YYEKEE (reference sequence). V was clipped by 4 bases and J by 3 bases; unmatched bases: 10. Partial CDR3 DNA: TGTGCCAGCAGCCAGGGACAGCTGGGCCTCTACGAG. Amino acid sequence: CASSQGQLGLYE. The whole CDR3 sequence reads CASSQGQLGLYEQYF.

On this clone: The CDR3 goes on 3 residues after the read ends, and that part is filled in from the germline J gene. This chain connects TRBV7-9 to TRBJ1-1; 9 bases align to TRBD1. V gave up 4 bases and J gave up 5 bases; unmatched junction bases: 2. The CDR3 is 13 residues long. The germline CDR1 and CDR2 sequences are SEHNR and FQNEAQ (reference sequence). CDR3 region: CASSSGQGTEAFF. CDR3 DNA (partial): TGTGCCAGCAGCTCGGGACAGGGAACTGAA.

Concerning this clone itself: The CDR3 end falls 3 residues outside the read, so it is completed with the germline J gene. The V and J genes are TRBV7-9 and TRBJ2-5, with 7 bases identical to TRBD2. CDR1 SEHNR and CDR2 FQNEAQ come from the germline V gene (reference sequence). V lost 1 base and J lost 5; bases outside the gene matches: 7. This CDR3 contains 15 residues. The sequenced part of the CDR3 DNA is TGTGCCAGCAGCTTAGGGCAGCGGGGAGAGGAGACC. Translation gives CASSLGQRGEET. Given in full, the CDR3 is CASSLGQRGEETQYF.

With regard to this clone: The CDR3 goes on 3 residues after the read ends, and that part is filled in from the germline J gene. The gene calls are TRBV20-1 and TRBJ2-7; 8 bases line up with TRBD2. V gave up 1 base and J gave up 2 bases; unmatched junction bases: 4. Germline assignment: CDR1 DFQATT and CDR2 SNEGSKA (reference sequence). The CDR3 covers 14 residues. CDR3 amino acids: CSARGKREPYEQYF. The part of the CDR3 DNA that was read is TGCAGTGCTAGAGGGAAGCGGGAGCCCTACGAG.

The CDR3 loop reads CASSLGSGLAYEQYF. The CDR3 DNA, read in part, is TGTGCCAGCAGCTTAGGTTCCGGACTAGCATACGAG. The chain couples TRBV11-2 to TRBJ2-7; 8 positions match TRBD2. Sequencing ends 3 residues short of the CDR3 end; the germline J gene provides the rest. Germline CDR1 and CDR2: SGHAT and FQNNGV. This CDR3 region has 15 residues. The ends lost 1 base at V and 4 bases at J; junction bases unmatched: 6.

With regard to this clone: The read comes to an end 3 residues before the CDR3 does, leaving the germline J gene to fill in the end. The chain uses TRBV7-9 and TRBJ2-7; possible D gene TRBD1, 5 bases. CDR3 length equals 13 residues. Trimming cost V 6 bases and J 1 base, with 10 bases left between them. CDR1 and CDR2 from the germline V gene are SEHNR and FQNEAQ (reference sequence). CDR3 in amino acids: CASRTDSSYEQYF. CDR3 DNA (partial): TGTGCCAGCAGAACCGACAGTTCCTACGAG.

Of note for this clone: Its ends do not fully match the called genes, so a read error is possible. Read sequence stops 3 residues before the CDR3 end, and the germline J gene provides the missing end. The chain uses TRBV4-2 and TRBJ2-3, with 8 positions matching TRBD1. Germline loops: CDR1 LGHNA, CDR2 YNFKEQ. The CDR3 is 17 amino acids. The CDR3 reads CASSQGDRQYLTDTQYF. The CDR3 bases that were read are TGCGCCAGCAGCCAAGGGGACAGGCAATACTTAACAGATACG.

CDR3 sequence reads: CASSPRDSSYEQYF. CDR3 DNA, as far as it was read: TGTGCCAGCAGCCCCAGGGACTCTTCCTACGAG. The chain is built from TRBV11-3 and TRBJ2-7, with a possible D match to TRBD2 (6 bases). The read is 3 residues too short to cover the CDR3 end, so that end is filled in from the germline J gene. Trimming removed 5 bases at V and 1 base at J, with 12 bases between. Germline V gene lookup returns CDR1 SGHNT and CDR2 YENEEA. The CDR3 has 14 residues.

This clone is classed as medium-sized by frequency. The sequenced fragment ends 3 residues before the CDR3 boundary, so the rest is inferred from the germline J gene. The rearrangement uses TRBV19 and TRBJ1-1; no firm D call. Germline CDR1 LNHDA, CDR2 SQIVND (reference sequence). The CDR3 contains 13 residues. V lost 3 bases to trimming and J lost 3 bases, with 8 bases between them. The CDR3 spells CASSISRDTEAFF. CDR3 DNA, as far as it was read: TGTGCCAGTAGTATCAGTAGGGACACTGAA.

On this clone itself: The sequence runs out 3 residues before the end of the CDR3; the remainder is reconstructed from the germline J gene. The V call is TRBV13, the J call TRBJ1-2, with D perhaps TRBD1 (5 bases). Germline V lookup: CDR1 PRHDT, CDR2 FYEKMQ (reference sequence). V was trimmed by 5 bases and J by 1 base, leaving 14 bases between them. The length of the CDR3 is 15 residues. Partial CDR3 DNA: TGTGCCAGCAGCCCGCCCCCCGGGGGTAACTATGGC. Its protein is CASSPPPGGNYG. The entire CDR3 protein reads CASSPPPGGNYGYTF.

A remark on this clone: The read terminates 3 residues ahead of where the CDR3 ends, so the germline J gene completes it. The rearrangement links TRBV20-1 to TRBJ2-3, with 7 bases lining up with TRBD1. Germline-derived CDR1 and CDR2 are DFQATT and SNEGSKA (reference sequence). The CDR3 extends over 14 amino acids. With 6 bases clipped from V and 6 bases from J, the junction kept 12 bases outside the gene matches. The CDR3 DNA, read in part, is TGCAGTGCCATCGGGACAGAGACCTCCGATACG. Its translation: CSAIGTETSDT. The CDR3 in its entirety is CSAIGTETSDTQYF.